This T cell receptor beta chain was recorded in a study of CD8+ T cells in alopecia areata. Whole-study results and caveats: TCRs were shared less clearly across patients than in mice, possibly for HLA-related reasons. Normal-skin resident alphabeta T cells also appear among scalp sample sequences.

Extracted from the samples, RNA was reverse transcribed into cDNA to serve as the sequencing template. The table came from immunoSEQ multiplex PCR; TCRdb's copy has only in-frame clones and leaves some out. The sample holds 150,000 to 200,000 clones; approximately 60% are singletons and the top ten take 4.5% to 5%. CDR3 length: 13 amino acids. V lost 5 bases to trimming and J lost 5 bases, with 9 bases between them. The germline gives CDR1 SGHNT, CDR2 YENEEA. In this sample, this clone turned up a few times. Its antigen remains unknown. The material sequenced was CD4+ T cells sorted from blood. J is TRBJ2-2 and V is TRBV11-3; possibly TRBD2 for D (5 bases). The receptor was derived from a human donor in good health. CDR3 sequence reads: CASSASGTGELFF. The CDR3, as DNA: TGTGCCAGCAGCGCGTCGGGGACCGGGGAGCTGTTTTTT.